One and the same sample provided the 13 T cell receptor beta chains below, sequenced in a study of tumor-infiltrating lymphocytes in primary liver carcinoma. The source material, 20-30 mg of unsorted bulk tissue, was used to co-extract RNA and DNA. The template, roughly 510 ng total RNA, yielded TCR beta cDNA made with a constant-region primer. Libraries of TCR beta came from three nested multiplex PCR rounds with slightly modified ARM-PCR. Running 9 to 11 cycles apiece, the first two PCR rounds relied on TRBV1-TRBV30 forward primers together with a C-beta reverse primer. TCRdb re-called the multiplex PCR reads through MiXCR, storing one row per CDR3 protein. The sample shows 40,000 to 60,000 distinct CDR3 sequences, over 70% of them seen only once. Sequencing was performed on liver tumor tissue from sampling region 3. The subset denotes: tumor region T3, left-lateral pole. These receptor sequences come from a man aged 40-55 years with primary liver carcinoma and hepatitis B virus infection.

As regards this clonotype: This clone may be a read error of a much larger clone one base away. The chain has TRBV2 and TRBJ1-2; D is possibly TRBD1 (5 bases). V lost 3 bases and J lost 1, with 6 bases in between. The CDR3 runs to 13 residues. CDR1 SNHLY and CDR2 FYNNEI come from the germline V gene. DNA of the CDR3: TGTGCCAGCAGTGATGGGGGTAACTATGGCTACACCTTC. Translating gives CASSDGGNYGYTF. The entire variable domain, with the rest obtained from reference TRBV2 and TRBJ1-2, is as follows: EPEVTQTPSHQVTQMGQEVILRCVPISNHLYFYWYRQILGQKVEFLVSFYNNEISEKSEIFDDQFSVERPDGSNFTLKIRSTKLEDSAMYFCASSDGGNYGYTFGSGTRLTVV.

For the CDR3, the DNA is TGCGCCAACAACGAATGGGGGAATGAGCAGTTCTTC. Encoded protein: CANNEWGNEQFF. This chain connects TRBV10-1 to TRBJ2-1; D possibly matches TRBD1 or TRBD2 (5 bases each). Germline V gene lookup returns CDR1 WNHNN and CDR2 SYGVQD (reference sequence). The CDR3 runs 12 residues. V was shortened by 10 bases and J by 7 bases, with 14 bases between the two germline ends.

With respect to this clonotype: Likely a read error: the CDR3 ends without its conserved phenylalanine or tryptophan. The DNA is left out, because the CDR3 cannot be placed on it with certainty; the CDR3 is given as TCRdb lists it. CDR3 loop: CASSRWAGLAKNIHYL. V gene TRBV7-9 combines with J gene TRBJ2-4; the table calls TRBD2, which could not be checked here. The CDR3 has 16 residues if both end residues are counted. CDR1 and CDR2 (germline): SEHNR, FQNEAQ (reference sequence).

The table lists this clonotype with a few counts. The V call is TRBV2, the J call TRBJ2-7, with TRBD1 matching over 7 bases. The CDR3 runs 16 residues. Per the germline V gene, CDR1 is SNHLY and CDR2 is FYNNEI. V was clipped by 1 base and J by 2 bases; unmatched bases: 8. Here the CDR3 reads CASSEGTTGFTYEQYF. As DNA, the CDR3 is TGTGCCAGCAGTGAAGGGACGACAGGGTTTACCTACGAGCAGTACTTC.

The sample holds many counts of this clonotype. Since a much larger clone is just one base distant, this may be a read error. The chain joins TRBV6-2 or TRBV6-3 to TRBJ2-3, with TRBD2 matching over 7 bases. Germline-derived CDR1 and CDR2 are MNHEY and SVGEGT. The CDR3 is made up of 15 amino acids. CDR3 coding DNA: TGTGCCAGCAGTTACGTTGCGGGAGTGGGAGATACGCGGTATTTT. This codes for CASSYVAGVGDTRYF.

The V call is TRBV10-3, the J call TRBJ2-1, with TRBD2 identical over 13 bases. Germline CDR1 ENHRY, CDR2 SYGVKD. V trimming: 7 bases; J trimming: 9 bases; junction bases outside the gene matches: 12. This CDR3 is 16 amino acids long. CDR3: CAINAGLAGLGSEQFF. DNA for the CDR3: TGTGCCATCAATGCGGGACTAGCGGGATTAGGCAGTGAGCAGTTCTTC.

With regard to this clonotype: In this CDR3 the conserved last residue, phenylalanine or tryptophan, is missing, so a read error is likely. The CDR3 loop reads CASNFDRDRVGTGELFL. DNA for the CDR3: TGTGCCAGCAACTTTGATCGGGACCGGGTCGGCACCGGGGAGCTGTTTCTT. The chain employs TRBV11-2 and TRBJ2-2; D tentatively reads TRBD1 or TRBD2 (5 bases each). V lost 7 bases and J lost 4, with 22 bases in between. This CDR3 has 17 amino acids. CDR1 and CDR2 (germline): SGHAT, FQNNGV.

The genes are TRBV30 and TRBJ2-7, with 11 bases fitting TRBD2. V was clipped by 8 bases and J by 3 bases; unmatched bases: 12. This CDR3 has 15 residues. Germline CDR1 and CDR2: GTSNPN and SVGIG (reference sequence). The CDR3 sequence is CAQSPLAGVSYEQYF. The CDR3 nucleotides read TGTGCCCAGAGTCCACTAGCGGGAGTGAGCTACGAGCAGTACTTC.

In the case of this clonotype: An end of the junction differs from the germline gene, which may be a read error. CDR3 residues: CASSPEYNKHFF. Here the CDR3 DNA reads TGTGCCAGTAGCCCGGAGTACAATAAGCACTTCTTC. The rearrangement joins TRBV11-2 to TRBJ2-1, with no clear D. The V gene's germline CDR1 is SGHAT and CDR2 FQNNGV. CDR3 length equals 12 residues.

The chain is built from TRBV4-1 and TRBJ2-7; maybe TRBD2 (5 bases). The CDR3 is made up of 15 amino acids. Germline CDR1 and CDR2: MGHRA and YSYEKL. The germline V and J ends were trimmed by 5 bases and 7 bases, with 21 bases remaining between them. The CDR3 DNA is TGCGCCAGCAGCGCTACAGAGGGCGGTTGGGAAGAGCAGTACTTC. Its protein is CASSATEGGWEEQYF.

This chain links TRBV29-1 with TRBJ2-5; 8 positions agree with TRBD2. With V trimmed by 0 bases and J by 5 bases, 14 bases remained unmatched. Germline values: CDR1 SQVTM, CDR2 ANQGSEA. This CDR3 has 17 residues. CDR3: CSVEETTSVKVAETQYF. The CDR3 DNA sequence: TGCAGCGTTGAAGAGACGACTAGCGTGAAAGTTGCGGAGACCCAGTACTTC.

With respect to this clonotype: A much larger clone differs from this one at a single base, so this may be a read error. The gene calls are TRBV7-9 and TRBJ2-7, with D unresolved. Trimming took 4 bases from V and 6 from J, leaving 10 bases between them. The germline V gene encodes CDR1 SEHNR and CDR2 FQNEAQ (reference sequence). This CDR3 is 12 amino acids long. The CDR3 loop reads CASSSLGCEQYF. CDR3 DNA: TGTGCCAGCAGCTCTCTTGGGTGCGAGCAGTACTTC.

The chain recombines TRBV29-1 with TRBJ2-7; unclear D gene. The germline CDR1 and CDR2 sequences are SQVTM and ANQGSEA. There are 13 residues in the CDR3. The CDR3 reads CIAGRDNNGEQYF. The CDR3 DNA reads TGCATCGCCGGGCGTGACAATAATGGCGAGCAGTACTTC.